This TCR beta chain was retrieved from a study of response to subunit inactivated influenza vaccine. Notes on the study in general: With each seasonal influenza vaccination, the authors suggested, few new T cells are recruited.

Note on this clonotype: Its antigen is as yet unknown.

From the RT-PCR reads, TCRdb called clonotypes with MiXCR, one entry per CDR3 protein. The sample has more than 400,000 distinct CDR3 sequences, around 9.9% seen once. This TCR derives from a man aged 50 or older who received an inactivated influenza vaccine. Sequenced here: PBMCs from blood, sampled 35 to 45 days after vaccination.

Here the CDR3 DNA reads TGCAGTGCTAGATTGGGGAACGAGCAGTACTTC. Protein sequence: CSARLGNEQYF. The genes are TRBV20-1 and TRBJ2-7; D call uncertain. Trimming shortened V by 2 bases and J by 5 bases, and 7 bases separated the two germline ends. CDR3 size: 11 residues. The germline gives CDR1 DFQATT, CDR2 SNEGSKA (reference sequence).